What follows are 26 T cell receptor beta chains derived from one specimen sequenced in a study of T cells in Graves' hyperthyroidism and ophthalmopathy. RNA transcripts served as the template for amplifying TCR beta CDR3 regions. HTBI primers were the set used in a first-round RT-PCR of the TCR CDR3. TCRdb re-derived calls from the multiplex PCR reads in MiXCR, one entry per CDR3 protein. The table includes around 500,000 distinct CDR3 sequences, under 15% detected once. Material: blood. The receptors derive from a woman between 18 and 29 years old with Graves' hyperthyroidism.

V and J are TRBV30 and TRBJ1-5, with D hard to call. Trimming left V 4 bases short and J 2 bases short, with 15 bases between. Germline V gene data show CDR1 as GTSNPN and CDR2 as SVGIG (reference sequence). The CDR3 runs to 15 residues. The CDR3 loop is CAWTLAGEGNQPQHF. The DNA of the CDR3 is TGTGCCTGGACCCTAGCGGGAGAGGGCAATCAGCCCCAGCATTTT. Combining the CDR3 with reference TRBV30 and TRBJ1-5 gives the whole variable domain SQTIHQWPATLVQPVGSPLSLECTVEGTSNPNLYWYRQAAGRGLQLLFYSVGIGQISSEVPQNLSASRPQDRQFILSSKKLLLSDSGFYLCAWTLAGEGNQPQHFGDGTRLSIL.

This clonotype has ten or more counts. This rearrangement joins TRBV6-1 to TRBJ2-7; D may be TRBD2 (5 bases). The CDR3 contains 14 residues. The germline V and J ends were trimmed by 7 bases and 2 bases, with 15 bases remaining between them. CDR1 MNHNS and CDR2 SASEGT come from the germline V gene. The CDR3 region has the DNA TGTGCCAGCACCCGGGCCGGGAACCCCTACGAGCAGTACGTC. Its translation is CASTRAGNPYEQYV.

This clonotype was seen repeatedly, ten times or more. The rearrangement joins TRBV20-1 to TRBJ2-7; 11 nucleotides align to TRBD2. Per germline, CDR1 DFQATT and CDR2 SNEGSKA (reference sequence). The CDR3 totals 14 residues. With 5 bases clipped from V and 2 bases from J, the junction kept 5 bases outside the gene matches. The CDR3 bases are TGCAGTGCTCCGGGACTAGCGGACCCCTACGAGCAGTACGTC. This sequence encodes CSAPGLADPYEQYV.

This clonotype was observed at least ten times. This sequence joins TRBV24-1 and TRBJ1-2; TRBD1 matches 7 bases. The CDR3 has 15 amino acids. Per the germline V gene, CDR1 is KGHDR and CDR2 is SFDVKD. With V trimmed by 1 base and J by 4 bases, 5 bases remained unmatched. The CDR3 DNA reads TGTGCCACCAGTGATTTAGGGGACAGCCCCTATGGCTACACCTTC. It yields the protein CATSDLGDSPYGYTF.

This clonotype was counted between two and nine times. This chain connects TRBV19 to TRBJ2-3, with 8 bases that match TRBD2. The CDR3 runs 16 residues. Germline V gene lookup returns CDR1 LNHDA and CDR2 SQIVND (reference sequence). Trimming took 5 bases from V and 1 from J; bases not matched to a gene: 8. The CDR3 DNA reads as TGTGCCAGTAGTCCGTCCGAACTAGCGGGCACAGATACGCAGTATTTT. Translated, it gives CASSPSELAGTDTQYF.

Comment on this clonotype: This clone may be a read error of a much larger clone one base away. This sequence joins TRBV2 and TRBJ1-1; maybe TRBD1 (5 bases). Germline CDR1 is SNHLY and CDR2 is FYNNEI. Trimming removed 7 bases from V and 6 bases from J, with 15 bases in between. The CDR3 loop spans 13 amino acids. This CDR3 reads CASKGVGGAEAFF. As DNA, the CDR3 is TGTGCCAGCAAAGGGGTTGGAGGCGCTGAAGCTTTCTTT.

This clonotype was seen a single time. Sequence at one end of the junction differs from germline and may be a read error. This chain links TRBV20-1 with TRBJ1-1; tentatively, D is TRBD1 (5 bases). The CDR3 length is 13 residues. Germline V gives CDR1 DFQATT, CDR2 SNEGSKA (reference sequence). CDR3 loop: CSARQGFGTEAFF. The CDR3 DNA follows: TGCAGTGCTAGGCAGGGTTTTGGGACGGAAGCCTTCTTT.

This clonotype has a handful of counts. The J gene is TRBJ1-5, the V gene TRBV5-1; D remains unclear. This CDR3 spans 17 amino acids. V gave up 1 base and J gave up 0 bases, with 14 bases separating them. The germline V gene encodes CDR1 SGHRS and CDR2 YFSETQ. CDR3 sequence reads: CASSLLGRTDSNQPQHF. The CDR3 bases are TGCGCCAGCAGCTTGCTGGGGAGGACGGATAGCAATCAGCCCCAGCATTTT.

This clonotype was recorded at least ten times. The chain has TRBV24-1 and TRBJ2-5; D possibly corresponds to TRBD1 (6 bases). The V end was cut by 5 bases, the J end by 5 bases, with 14 bases between. This CDR3 region has 14 residues. In germline, CDR1 is KGHDR, CDR2 SFDVKD. Here the CDR3 reads CATSAGRGMETQYF. DNA of the CDR3: TGTGCCACCAGTGCTGGTAGGGGGATGGAGACCCAGTACTTC.

The sample holds many counts of this clonotype. This chain uses TRBV14 with TRBJ2-1, with no clear D. Germline lookup yields CDR1 SGHDN and CDR2 FVKESK. This CDR3 is 16 amino acids long. V was cut by 0 bases and J by 6 bases, with 15 bases left in between. The CDR3 reads CASSQERLGWSNEQFF. Here the CDR3 DNA reads TGTGCCAGCAGCCAAGAACGGTTAGGATGGAGCAATGAGCAGTTCTTC.

This clonotype has only a few counts. An end of the junction differs from the germline gene, which may be a read error. The chain is built from TRBV27 and TRBJ2-6, with D perhaps TRBD1 (5 bases). The CDR3 loop spans 16 amino acids. Germline values: CDR1 MNHEY, CDR2 SMNVEV (reference sequence). The CDR3 loop reads CASTRAGIIGASVLTF. The CDR3 nucleotides read TGTGCCAGCACCAGGGCAGGGATTATAGGGGCCAGCGTCCTGACTTTC.

This clonotype has a handful of counts. The genes are TRBV19 and TRBJ1-5, with 7 bases matching TRBD1. Germline assignment: CDR1 LNHDA and CDR2 SQIVND (reference sequence). The junction had 9 bases not matched to a gene; V was cut back by 7 bases and J by 3 bases. The CDR3 is 15 residues long. The CDR3 sequence is CASTWTGQLNQPQHF. The DNA for the CDR3 is TGTGCCAGTACCTGGACAGGACAACTCAATCAGCCCCAGCATTTT.

This chain connects TRBV20-1 to TRBJ1-1; D remains unclear. Between the trimmed V and J ends, which lost 2 bases and 1 base, there was a span of 2 bases. Germline-derived CDR1 and CDR2 are DFQATT and SNEGSKA (reference sequence). The CDR3 covers 11 residues. CDR3 sequence (DNA): TGCAGTGCTAGACAGAACACTGAAGCTTTCTTT. It specifies CSARQNTEAFF.

This clonotype was counted between two and nine times. DNA of the CDR3: TGCGCCAGCAGCCGACTTCCGACAGCCGATAATCAGCCCCAGCATTTT. It is translated as CASSRLPTADNQPQHF. The V and J genes are TRBV4-1 and TRBJ1-5; TRBD1 is a possible D gene (5 bases). This CDR3 region has 16 residues. Trimming removed 4 bases from V and 4 bases from J, with 17 bases in between. Germline CDR1 reads MGHRA; CDR2 reads YSYEKL.

The V call is TRBV30, the J call TRBJ1-2; 7 bases are a match to TRBD1. CDR3 size: 12 residues. V shed 7 bases and J 4 bases; nucleotides not matched to a gene: 6. Germline V gene lookup returns CDR1 GTSNPN and CDR2 SVGIG (reference sequence). The CDR3, as DNA: TGTGCCTTTTACAGGGGAGGCTATGGCTACACCTTC. Translation gives CAFYRGGYGYTF. The full variable domain, rest sourced from reference TRBV30 and TRBJ1-2, is SQTIHQWPATLVQPVGSPLSLECTVEGTSNPNLYWYRQAAGRGLQLLFYSVGIGQISSEVPQNLSASRPQDRQFILSSKKLLLSDSGFYLCAFYRGGYGYTFGSGTRLTVV.

This clonotype was seen ten or more times. This chain connects TRBV12-3 or TRBV12-4 to TRBJ1-2; D is possibly TRBD1 (5 bases). V shed 2 bases and J shed 6 bases, with 7 bases lying between them. The CDR3 is 12 residues long. CDR3 protein: CASSLLGDGYTF. The CDR3 nucleotides read TGTGCCAGCAGTTTATTAGGGGATGGCTACACCTTC.

In this sample, this clonotype turned up many times. This sequence joins TRBV20-1 and TRBJ1-5, with D unclear. The CDR3 totals 14 residues. Trimming took off 0 bases at V and 4 bases at J, with 10 bases between the two ends. Germline V lookup: CDR1 DFQATT, CDR2 SNEGSKA (reference sequence). CDR3 nucleotides: TGCAGTGCTAGAGATCCGGGGAGGAATCAGCCCCAGCATTTT. It is translated as CSARDPGRNQPQHF.

This clonotype was observed a few times. The V gene is TRBV10-3, the J gene TRBJ1-5; D gene unclear. V was shortened by 7 bases and J by 0 bases, with 10 bases between the two germline ends. CDR1 and CDR2 from the germline V gene are ENHRY and SYGVKD. The CDR3 totals 14 residues. The CDR3 region is CAINADYSNQPQHF. The CDR3 DNA is TGTGCCATCAATGCAGATTATAGCAATCAGCCCCAGCATTTT.

This clonotype was detected ten times or more. The gene calls are TRBV27 and TRBJ1-2; 7 bases agree with TRBD1. The germline V gene encodes CDR1 MNHEY and CDR2 SMNVEV (reference sequence). V gave up 3 bases and J gave up 6 bases; unmatched junction bases: 10. This CDR3 is 15 amino acids long. The CDR3 sequence: CASSFITGEGHGYTF. CDR3 bases: TGTGCCAGCAGTTTTATTACAGGGGAAGGACATGGCTACACCTTC.

This clonotype was detected ten times or more. This chain joins TRBV11-2 and TRBJ1-1; D is possibly TRBD1 (5 bases). Trimming took 3 bases from V and 1 from J, leaving 12 bases between them. This CDR3 is built from 15 residues. Per germline, CDR1 SGHAT and CDR2 FQNNGV. CDR3 sequence (DNA): TGTGCCAGCAGCTTTGGGGCTCAGGGGAACACTGAAGCTTTCTTT. Amino acids: CASSFGAQGNTEAFF.

This clonotype has at least ten counts. CDR3 region: CATISGGTDTQYF. CDR3 DNA: TGTGCCACGATTAGCGGGGGCACAGATACGCAGTATTTT. This sequence joins TRBV19 and TRBJ2-3; 8 bases are a match to TRBD2. Looked up from germline, CDR1 is LNHDA and CDR2 is SQIVND (reference sequence). The length of the CDR3 is 13 residues. V shed 10 bases and J 1 base; nucleotides not matched to a gene: 4.

The genes are TRBV3-1 and TRBJ1-2; D is perhaps TRBD1 (6 bases). CDR1 is LGHDT and CDR2 is YNNKEL in the germline V gene (reference sequence). This CDR3 is 15 amino acids long. V was shortened by 1 base and J by 0 bases, with 9 bases between the two germline ends. CDR3: CASSQGGDTNYGYTF. DNA for the CDR3: TGTGCCAGCAGCCAAGGGGGGGACACTAACTATGGCTACACCTTC.

This clonotype was detected many times. This chain joins TRBV2 and TRBJ2-5; 8 nucleotides match TRBD2. Looked up from germline, CDR1 is SNHLY and CDR2 is FYNNEI. V lost 5 bases to trimming and J lost 2 bases; unmatched junction nucleotides: 10. This CDR3 spans 16 amino acids. The CDR3 is CASSRLSGSRQETQYF. CDR3 DNA sequence: TGTGCCAGCAGTAGACTAAGCGGGAGCCGTCAAGAGACCCAGTACTTC.

This clonotype was found many times. V and J are TRBV6-1 and TRBJ2-7; D gene unclear. Germline CDR1 MNHNS, CDR2 SASEGT. Trimming stripped 6 bases from V and 3 bases from J, with 12 bases between. CDR3 length equals 13 residues. CDR3 sequence (DNA): TGTGCCAGCAGACCCGCCGATCGCTACGAGCAGTACGTC. Residues: CASRPADRYEQYV.

The chain employs TRBV25-1 and TRBJ2-5; 11 bases are shared with TRBD2. V dropped 2 bases and J dropped 5; count of bases not matched to a gene: 4. Germline-derived CDR1 and CDR2 are MGHDK and SYGVNS. This CDR3 has 15 amino acids. CDR3 amino acids: CASSELAGGSETQYF. The CDR3 nucleotides read TGTGCCAGCAGTGAACTAGCGGGAGGCTCCGAGACCCAGTACTTC.

This clonotype was seen a handful of times. The chain joins TRBV9 to TRBJ2-1, with TRBD2 matching 12 bases. The CDR3 spans 17 residues. Germline-derived CDR1 and CDR2 are SGDLS and YYNGEE. J was trimmed by 8 bases and V by 1 base; bases with no gene match: 10. CDR3 bases: TGTGCCAGCAGCGTAAGGAGACTAGCGGGAGCCGGGGATGAGCAGTTCTTC. Encoded protein: CASSVRRLAGAGDEQFF. Using reference TRBV9 and TRBJ2-1 for the parts outside the CDR3, the full variable domain is DSGVTQTPKHLITATGQRVTLRCSPRSGDLSVYWYQQSLDQGLQFLIQYYNGEERAKGNILERFSAQQFPDLHSELNLSSLELGDSALYFCASSVRRLAGAGDEQFFGPGTRLTVL.